The T cell receptor beta chain described here comes from a study of T cell changes during pregnancy in multiple sclerosis. Assay used: immunoSEQ multiplex PCR; TCRdb lists only in-frame clones, some missing. The sample gives some 67,000 clones, 92% of which show up once; more than 1.1% is in the top ten. V dropped 7 bases and J dropped 2; count of bases not matched to a gene: 9. Germline CDR1 is GTSNPN and CDR2 is SVGIG (reference sequence). The CDR3 is 15 amino acids. Specimen: peripheral blood, collected after pregnancy. This chain links TRBV30 with TRBJ2-7; 12 bases map to TRBD1. This receptor was obtained from a female donor with multiple sclerosis, enrolled in a pregnancy study. CDR3 region: CAYTNRDRGPYEQYF. In DNA, the CDR3 is TGTGCCTACACGAACCGGGACAGGGGGCCCTACGAGCAGTACTTC. The variable domain in full, completed from reference TRBV30 and TRBJ2-7, reads SQTIHQWPATLVQPVGSPLSLECTVEGTSNPNLYWYRQAAGRGLQLLFYSVGIGQISSEVPQNLSASRPQDRQFILSSKKLLLSDSGFYLCAYTNRDRGPYEQYFGPGTRLTVT.